These 13 T cell receptor beta chains originate from one sample sequenced in a study of vaccination and CD4 T cells after COVID-19. Treatment: roughly 10-day PBMC culture with coronavirus spike peptide pools or control peptides (ViraFEST assay). The Oncomine TCR Beta short-read assay sequenced DNA from cultured CD4+ T cells. One entry per CDR3 protein, called by TCRdb with MiXCR from the PCR reads. The sample has under 5,500 distinct CDR3 sequences, under 25% seen once; the top ten hold under 25%. These receptors lack a known antigen. The sample comprised CD4+ T cells from blood, cultured in vitro. The receptor source for this set is a human donor who had recovered from COVID-19.

The rearrangement joins TRBV7-2 to TRBJ2-3, with D tentatively TRBD1 (5 bases). The V end was cut by 5 bases, the J end by 0 bases, with 9 bases between. Per germline, CDR1 SGHTA and CDR2 FQGNSA. This CDR3 has 14 amino acids. The CDR3 here is CASSPDRSTDTQYF. The CDR3 DNA follows: TGTGCCAGCAGCCCCGACAGAAGCACAGATACGCAGTATTTT.

This clonotype is labeled medium-sized. The CDR3 coding sequence is TGCAGTGCTTCACAGGGGGCTGGAAACACCATATATTTT. The encoded protein is CSASQGAGNTIYF. This chain joins TRBV20-1 and TRBJ1-3; 8 nucleotides match TRBD1. Trimming cost V 5 bases and J 2 bases; bases outside gene matches: 2. Germline V gene data show CDR1 as DFQATT and CDR2 as SNEGSKA (reference sequence). The CDR3 length is 13 residues.

This clonotype was counted only a few times. This chain joins TRBV5-4 and TRBJ2-5; D gene ambiguous. Between the trimmed V and J ends, which lost 5 bases and 4 bases, there was a span of 18 bases. This CDR3 spans 15 amino acids. CDR1 is SGHNT and CDR2 is YYREEE in the germline V gene (reference sequence). CDR3 amino acids: CASRIDRSVGETQYF. The CDR3 DNA reads as TGTGCCAGCAGAATAGACCGCTCGGTTGGAGAGACCCAGTACTTC.

This clonotype ranks as medium-sized (0.01 to 0.1%). The chain combines TRBV7-2 with TRBJ2-7; D tentatively fits TRBD1 or TRBD2 (5 bases each). Germline lookup yields CDR1 SGHTA and CDR2 FQGNSA. V was cut by 3 bases and J by 3 bases, with 15 bases left in between. This CDR3 has 15 residues. The CDR3 reads CASSLKGTNLYEQYF. CDR3 DNA sequence: TGTGCCAGCAGCTTGAAAGGGACGAACCTCTACGAGCAGTACTTC.

This clonotype was recorded once. The chain recombines TRBV9 with TRBJ2-5; tentatively, D is TRBD1 (6 bases). Germline CDR1 SGDLS, CDR2 YYNGEE. V was clipped by 4 bases and J by 7 bases, with 11 bases between them. The CDR3 is 12 amino acids. The CDR3 coding sequence is TGTGCCAGCAGCAGAGGGGGAGCGACCCAGTACTTC. Residues: CASSRGGATQYF.

V is TRBV11-2 and J is TRBJ2-3; 11 bases line up with TRBD2. The CDR3 sequence is 15 residues long. In germline, CDR1 is SGHAT, CDR2 FQNNGV. Trimming cost V 5 bases and J 6 bases; bases outside gene matches: 7. CDR3 bases: TGTGCCAGCAGCGCTCTAGCGGGGGGAAGGGATACGCAGTATTTT. The encoded protein is CASSALAGGRDTQYF.

This chain joins TRBV6-4 and TRBJ2-7, with D perhaps TRBD1 or TRBD2 (6 bases each). V was cut by 4 bases and J by 0 bases, with 16 bases left in between. CDR1 is MRHNA and CDR2 is SNTAGT in the germline V gene. CDR3 length: 16 amino acids. CDR3 amino acids: CASSAGAGLSSYEQYF. CDR3 in DNA: TGTGCCAGCAGTGCGGGGGCGGGACTTAGCTCCTACGAGCAGTACTTC.

This clonotype occurred a few times. The rearrangement uses TRBV6-1 and TRBJ1-1; D might be TRBD1 (5 bases). Germline CDR1 reads MNHNS; CDR2 reads SASEGT. The V gene lost 2 bases and the J gene lost 3 bases, with 13 bases spanning the gap. This CDR3 is 15 amino acids long. The CDR3 protein is CASSESRGVYTEAFF. In DNA, the CDR3 is TGTGCCAGCAGTGAAAGTCGGGGGGTGTACACTGAAGCTTTCTTT.

The rearrangement joins TRBV5-4 to TRBJ2-7, with D perhaps TRBD2 (6 bases). This CDR3 has 15 amino acids. Trimming removed 4 bases from V and 4 bases from J, with 18 bases in between. Germline V gene lookup returns CDR1 SGHNT and CDR2 YYREEE (reference sequence). CDR3 protein: CASSQRWGDQYEQYF. The CDR3 nucleotides are TGTGCCAGCAGCCAGAGGTGGGGGGATCAATACGAGCAGTACTTC.

J is TRBJ2-7 and V is TRBV6-1; 8 bases agree with TRBD1. Germline CDR1 is MNHNS and CDR2 is SASEGT. J gave up 3 bases and V 6 bases, and 10 bases lay outside the gene matches. CDR3 length: 15 residues. CDR3 DNA: TGTGCCAGCAGCGTTGGGCAGGGGGCCTACTACGAGCAGTACTTC. Amino acids: CASSVGQGAYYEQYF.

The chain couples TRBV30 to TRBJ1-1; D unclear. In germline, CDR1 is GTSNPN, CDR2 SVGIG (reference sequence). Trimming removed 4 bases from V and 2 bases from J, with 11 bases in between. This CDR3 has 13 residues. In DNA form, the CDR3 reads TGTGCCTGGAAAAACGACGGTAACACTGAAGCTTTCTTT. This gives the protein CAWKNDGNTEAFF.

The chain is built from TRBV20-1 and TRBJ1-1, with TRBD1 as a possible D gene (5 bases). Trimming took 6 bases from V and 0 from J, leaving 11 bases between them. The CDR3 runs 13 residues. Looked up from germline, CDR1 is DFQATT and CDR2 is SNEGSKA (reference sequence). The CDR3 DNA follows: TGCAGTGCCACGACAGTAATGAACACTGAAGCTTTCTTT. It yields the protein CSATTVMNTEAFF.

This sequence joins TRBV5-1 and TRBJ2-7; 10 bases fit TRBD1. Germline-derived CDR1 and CDR2 are SGHRS and YFSETQ. This CDR3 has 15 residues. V lost 0 bases and J lost 6; bases outside the gene matches: 6. Written as DNA, the CDR3 is TGCGCCAGCAGCTTGGGGGACAGGGGTTCGGGCGAGCAGTACTTC. Translated, it gives CASSLGDRGSGEQYF.